What follows are 10 T cell receptor beta chains derived from one specimen sequenced in a study of breast tumors, draining lymph nodes, adjacent tissues. TCRdb ran MiXCR on the multiplex PCR reads and lists one entry per CDR3 protein. The sample lists fewer than 250,000 distinct CDR3 sequences; 32% were seen once. Breast cancer patients provided tissue from their axillary draining lymph nodes. Sequencing input: axillary lymph node tissue. Every receptor here comes from a female donor with breast cancer. Some clones in this sample may be carry-over from other donors' samples.

This clonotype was picked up many times. The chain has TRBV20-1 and TRBJ2-7; D is unresolved. With 3 bases removed from V and 6 bases from J, the gap between germline ends came to 9 bases. The CDR3 sequence is 11 residues long. Per the germline V gene, CDR1 is DFQATT and CDR2 is SNEGSKA (reference sequence). This CDR3 reads CSASGVSEQYF. In DNA form, the CDR3 reads TGCAGTGCTAGTGGCGTCTCCGAGCAGTACTTC.

This clonotype occurred many times. The chain joins TRBV15 to TRBJ2-4; maybe TRBD2 (6 bases). The CDR3 loop spans 14 amino acids. The V gene's germline CDR1 is LNHNV and CDR2 YYDKDF (reference sequence). Trimming took 4 bases from V and 7 from J, leaving 14 bases between them. The CDR3 sequence: CATSTTGDGNIQYF. DNA for the CDR3: TGTGCCACCAGCACTACGGGAGATGGGAACATTCAGTACTTC.

The chain recombines TRBV7-6 with TRBJ2-2, with TRBD1 matching 10 bases. CDR3 length equals 16 residues. V lost 1 base to trimming and J lost 5 bases; unmatched junction nucleotides: 4. The germline gives CDR1 SGHVS, CDR2 FNYEAQ. CDR3 sequence (DNA): TGTGCCAGCAGCTTAGAGACAGGGGGCGGAACCGGGGAGCTGTTTTTT. Its translation is CASSLETGGGTGELFF. The full variable domain, in which reference TRBV7-6 and TRBJ2-2 provide the parts outside the CDR3, is GAGVSQSPRYKVTKRGQDVALRCDPISGHVSLYWYRQALGQGPEFLTYFNYEAQQDKSGLPNDRFSAERPEGSISTLTIQRTEQRDSAMYRCASSLETGGGTGELFFGEGSRLTVL.

This clonotype has a count of ten or more. The V gene is TRBV6-1, the J gene TRBJ1-6, with 8 bases that match TRBD1. The trim removed 6 bases at V and 10 bases at J, leaving 8 bases unmatched. The germline CDR1 and CDR2 sequences are MNHNS and SASEGT. This CDR3 has 14 amino acids. CDR3 nucleotide sequence: TGTGCCAGCAGACCAGGACAGGGTTGGTCACCCCTCCACTTT. It specifies CASRPGQGWSPLHF.

This clonotype was observed many times. This rearrangement joins TRBV7-9 to TRBJ2-2; unclear D gene. V shed 4 bases and J shed 13 bases, with 19 bases lying between them. The CDR3 has 14 residues. Per the germline V gene, CDR1 is SEHNR and CDR2 is FQNEAQ (reference sequence). The CDR3 here is CASSSTPTRKGLFF. The CDR3 nucleotides are TGTGCCAGCAGCTCTACCCCGACCAGGAAGGGGCTGTTTTTT.

This clonotype was seen repeatedly, ten times or more. The chain is built from TRBV30 and TRBJ2-2; 11 bases match TRBD2. Germline V gene data show CDR1 as GTSNPN and CDR2 as SVGIG (reference sequence). The CDR3 is 13 residues long. The ends lost 3 bases at V and 9 bases at J; junction bases unmatched: 3. CDR3 nucleotide sequence: TGTGCCTGGAGCCTAGCGGGAGGACGGGAGCTGTTTTTT. It is translated as CAWSLAGGRELFF.

This clonotype was found many times. V and J are TRBV7-9 and TRBJ2-3; D is unclear. Germline assignment: CDR1 SEHNR and CDR2 FQNEAQ (reference sequence). The CDR3 sequence is 12 residues long. Trimming pared 5 bases from V and 0 bases from J, leaving 3 bases between. For the CDR3, the DNA is TGTGCCAGCAGCCAGAGCACAGATACGCAGTATTTT. Protein product: CASSQSTDTQYF.

This clonotype was recorded many times. The chain joins TRBV6-2 or TRBV6-3 to TRBJ2-7, with no clear D. V lost 5 bases to trimming and J lost 4 bases, with 9 bases between them. Germline assignment: CDR1 MNHEY and CDR2 SVGEGT. The CDR3 is 12 residues long. The CDR3: CASSDTPYEQYF. The CDR3 region has the DNA TGTGCCAGCAGTGACACCCCATACGAGCAGTACTTC.

This chain uses TRBV6-9 with TRBJ1-1; 8 nucleotides align to TRBD1. Looked up from germline, CDR1 is MNHGY and CDR2 is SVAAGI. The CDR3 has 17 residues. The V and J ends lost 3 bases and 8 bases, in that order; junction bases with no gene match: 17. The CDR3 nucleotides are TGTGCCAGCAGTTACCAAGACAGGGGCCGCCCCCCACCAGAAGCTTTCTTT. Its translation: CASSYQDRGRPPPEAFF.

This clonotype was recorded many times. The chain recombines TRBV19 with TRBJ2-2; D tentatively fits TRBD1 or TRBD2 (5 bases each). This CDR3 is built from 15 residues. The V end lost 7 bases, the J end lost 1 base, and 13 bases lay between the germline ends. Germline values: CDR1 LNHDA, CDR2 SQIVND (reference sequence). CDR3 in DNA: TGTGCCAGTAACCCGGGACCGCAGAACACCGGGGAGCTGTTTTTT. Its protein product is CASNPGPQNTGELFF.